This T cell receptor (beta chain) was obtained from a study of T-cell memory formation after mild COVID-19. Study background: The study found TCR clusters largely donor specific.

This clonotype was seen only a few times. Its antigen is currently unknown. Amplification by 5'RACE using constant-segment primers produced TCR alpha and TCR beta cDNA libraries that carried sample barcodes and UMIs. TCRdb passed the 5' RACE reads through MiXCR, listing each CDR3 protein once. The sample shows some 130,000 distinct CDR3 sequences, about 16% of them seen only once. This CDR3 is built from 11 residues. Trimming removed 1 base at V and 7 bases at J, with 4 bases between. Germline CDR1 and CDR2: LGHNA and YNFKEQ. Overall study findings and caveats: Pre-infection memory held some responding clones, suggesting pre-existing cross-reactive T cells responded.

The V and J genes are TRBV4-2 and TRBJ2-5; D gene ambiguous. The receptor's source is an adult woman who had mild COVID-19 (a few samples of this study predate the infection). Cell type and time point are not known. The sample was PBMCs or a T cell subset sorted from them (not recorded which). CDR3 bases: TGTGCCAGCAGCCAAGGTGGGACCCAGTACTTC. This encodes CASSQGGTQYF.